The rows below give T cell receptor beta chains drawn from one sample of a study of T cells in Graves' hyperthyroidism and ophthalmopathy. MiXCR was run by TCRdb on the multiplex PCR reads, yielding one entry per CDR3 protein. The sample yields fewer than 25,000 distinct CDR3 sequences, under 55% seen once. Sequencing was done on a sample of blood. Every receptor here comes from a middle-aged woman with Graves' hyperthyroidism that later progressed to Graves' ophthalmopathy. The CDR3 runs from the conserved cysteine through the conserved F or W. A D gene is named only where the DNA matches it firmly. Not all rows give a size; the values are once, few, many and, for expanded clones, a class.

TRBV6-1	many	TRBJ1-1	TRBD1	TGTGCCGCCCGACAGGGGATGAACACTGAAGCTTTCTTT	CAARQGMNTEAFF
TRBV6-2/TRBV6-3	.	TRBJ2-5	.	TGTGCCAGCTCCGAGGACGAGAAAGAGACCCAGTACTTC	CASSEDEKETQYF
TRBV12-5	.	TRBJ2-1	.	TGTGCTAGTGGTTCGCAGGGATTCGCTGAGCAGTTCTTC	CASGSQGFAEQFF
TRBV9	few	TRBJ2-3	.	TGTGCCAGCAGCGGTAAAGAGGTTAACACAGATACGCAGTATTTT	CASSGKEVNTDTQYF
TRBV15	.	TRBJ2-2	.	.	CATSRGAGQGREQYFGPGTGELFF
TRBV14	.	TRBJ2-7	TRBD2	TGTGCCAGCAGCCACCTCCGGACTAGCGGAGGCTACGAGCAGTACTTC	CASSHLRTSGGYEQYF
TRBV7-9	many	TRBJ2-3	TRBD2	TGTGCCAGCAGCCTGGGACTAGCGGGAGGGAGTGATACGCAGTATTTT	CASSLGLAGGSDTQYF
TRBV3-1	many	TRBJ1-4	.	TGTGCCAGCAGCCTCGCAGGGATAAATGAAAAACTGTTTTTT	CASSLAGINEKLFF
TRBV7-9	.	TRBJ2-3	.	TGTGCCAGCAGCTTAGGTATTCTGGGGGGCCGCACAGATACGCAGTATTTT	CASSLGILGGRTDTQYF
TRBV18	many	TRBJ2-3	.	TGTGCCAGCAAGGACGCGGGTACAGATACGCAGTATTTT	CASKDAGTDTQYF